Listed below are T cell receptor beta chains from one sample, sequenced in a study of shared clonotypes between healthy human individuals. Libraries were prepared by immunoSEQ multiplex PCR; TCRdb keeps only in-frame clonotypes and omits some of them. The sample holds around 560,000 clones, 85% to 95% seen once. Sequenced sample: naive CD8+ T cells sorted from blood. Receptors were obtained from a woman aged 25 to 39 in good health. Both conserved end residues are part of each CDR3. Fields, in order: clone size, D gene, V gene, J gene, CDR3 protein. The D gene is left open where the match is weak. The listing skips clone size in some rows; elsewhere it reads once, few, many or a size class.

>.|.|TRBV13|TRBJ2-3
CASSSNEGRRDTQYF
>.|.|TRBV7-9|TRBJ2-2
CASSSARRTGELFF
>.|TRBD1|TRBV7-9|TRBJ2-1
CASRSGDRGRNEQFF
>.|TRBD1|TRBV28|TRBJ1-5
CASSSFQGAGQPQHF
>.|TRBD1|TRBV28|TRBJ1-1
CASSTDRERAFF
>.|TRBD2|TRBV7-7|TRBJ2-1
CASSLEGGTSGRNEQFF
>.|TRBD2|TRBV28|TRBJ2-7
CASSSPSELAGSYEQYF
>.|.|TRBV7-9|TRBJ2-7
CASSLGSQGPYEQYF
>.|TRBD2|TRBV4-1|TRBJ2-1
CASSQEVVSRLADNEQFF
>.|.|TRBV27|TRBJ2-7
CASSLSSSVHYEQYF
>once|.|TRBV27|TRBJ1-4
CASSFSGRGEKLFF
>.|.|TRBV29-1|TRBJ2-7
CSVEQGYEQYF
>.|.|TRBV21-1|TRBJ2-3
CASSNGGRASTDTQYF
>once|.|TRBV11-2|TRBJ2-7
CASSQGTDGHEQYF
>.|TRBD2|TRBV7-2|TRBJ2-7
CASSPGLAGGYEQYF
>.|TRBD1|TRBV11-3|TRBJ1-4
CASSPTARGHEKLFF
>.|TRBD2|TRBV5-4|TRBJ2-1
CASRLWTSGLYNEQFF
>.|.|TRBV6-6|TRBJ1-2
CASGDGSNYGYTF
>.|TRBD2|TRBV5-1|TRBJ2-7
CASSLGRSGRYYEQYF
>.|.|TRBV27|TRBJ1-1
CASSTVQGPNTEAFF
>.|TRBD1|TRBV6-5|TRBJ1-5
CASRDTGEHQPQHF
>.|.|TRBV27|TRBJ2-3
CASSRLGGETDTQYF
>.|TRBD1|TRBV19|TRBJ2-7
CASSVRQGYYEQYF
>.|.|TRBV11-2|TRBJ2-7
CASSLRDASSYEQYF
>.|TRBD2|TRBV15|TRBJ2-7
CATSREAGAYEQYF
>.|.|TRBV13|TRBJ1-2
CASSSSGTSSRYGYTF
>.|TRBD1|TRBV27|TRBJ2-3
CASSLSGTGVGYF
>.|TRBD1|TRBV7-9|TRBJ2-7
CASSSGWAGGPHEQYF
>.|.|TRBV21-1|TRBJ1-1
CASSYPFLRDREIADTEAFF
>.|.|TRBV28|TRBJ2-1
CASSLVSYNEQFF
>once|.|TRBV7-6|TRBJ1-2
CASSLVTARENYGYTF
>.|TRBD1|TRBV5-4|TRBJ1-2
CASSIQGGYGYTF
>few|.|TRBV9|TRBJ1-2
CASSVGDNYGYTF
>.|.|TRBV28|TRBJ2-7
CASSLGHGRTQSYEQYF
>.|TRBD1|TRBV19|TRBJ2-2
CATHRGLTSNTGELFF
>.|TRBD1|TRBV2|TRBJ1-3
CASSESRTGSGNTIYF
>.|TRBD2|TRBV27|TRBJ2-5
CASRGSETQYF
>.|.|TRBV29-1|TRBJ2-1
CSVRELSYNEQFF
>.|TRBD1|TRBV7-9|TRBJ2-2
CASSLDRAGGELFF
>.|.|TRBV5-6|TRBJ1-5
CASSLGRGRPQHF
>.|.|TRBV10-2|TRBJ2-2
CASRVTGELFF
>.|TRBD2|TRBV6-5|TRBJ2-5
CASSTGGTETQYF
>.|TRBD1|TRBV14|TRBJ1-2
CASSHGQGAANYGYTF
>.|.|TRBV20-1|TRBJ1-1
CSAHRDEAFF
>.|.|TRBV27|TRBJ2-7
CASSLLVSSYEQYF
>.|.|TRBV7-8|TRBJ2-7
CASSSRQDISYEQYF
>.|.|TRBV5-6|TRBJ1-5
CASSLDRDQPQHF
>.|.|TRBV10-2|TRBJ1-5
CASSPVVDSNQPRHF
>.|.|TRBV7-9|TRBJ2-1
CASRSMYNEQFF
>.|.|TRBV11-2|TRBJ2-7
CASSWEAGYEQYF
>.|.|TRBV28|TRBJ2-3
CASSFAPEGASTDTQYF